This is a list of T cell receptor beta chains from one sample in a study of blood T cell repertoires in COVID-19. Libraries were prepared by immunoSEQ multiplex PCR; TCRdb keeps only in-frame clonotypes and omits some of them. The sample comprises 65,000 to 70,000 clones, approximately 79% of which are singletons, and 16% rests with the top ten. Input material: peripheral blood. The source of these receptors is a man aged 55 to 69 with acute or convalescent COVID-19. Each CDR3 is given with its conserved first and last residue. The D gene is left open where the match is weak. The size of a clone is reported for some rows only, either as once, few or many, or as a class for expanded clones.

j_call,cdr3_length,d_call,v_call,clone_size,cdr3_aa,cdr3_nt
TRBJ2-7,14,TRBD1,TRBV2,NA,CASSEHRGNYEQYF,TGTGCCAGCAGTGAACACAGGGGGAACTACGAGCAGTACTTC
TRBJ1-2,14,TRBD1,TRBV29-1,once,CSVGTGSANYGYTF,TGCAGCGTAGGGACAGGTTCCGCTAACTATGGCTACACCTTC
TRBJ2-3,16,TRBD2,TRBV19,NA,CASSLGLAGGRDTQYF,TGTGCCAGTAGTTTAGGACTAGCGGGGGGGAGAGATACGCAGTATTTT
TRBJ2-5,10,NA,TRBV29-1,NA,CSGGQETQYF,TGCAGCGGAGGCCAAGAGACCCAGTACTTC
TRBJ2-2,16,NA,TRBV6-5,NA,CASSFRDITNTGELFF,TGTGCCAGCAGTTTCAGGGATATAACGAACACCGGGGAGCTGTTTTTT
TRBJ2-7,16,TRBD1,TRBV5-6,NA,CASSPFRDRGRYEQYF,TGTGCCAGCAGCCCCTTCCGGGACAGGGGAAGATACGAGCAGTACTTC
TRBJ1-1,14,NA,TRBV18,NA,CASSFAAKNTEAFF,TGTGCCAGCTCCTTCGCGGCTAAGAACACTGAAGCTTTCTTT
TRBJ1-2,14,NA,TRBV2,few,CASSEEGRYYGYTF,TGTGCCAGCAGTGAGGAGGGACGCTACTATGGCTACACCTTC
TRBJ1-1,13,NA,TRBV5-1,NA,CASSLTVVHEAFF,TGCGCCAGCAGCTTGACCGTAGTGCATGAAGCTTTCTTT
TRBJ1-6,14,TRBD1,TRBV2,few,CASSLQGDNSPLHF,TGTGCCAGCAGTCTACAGGGGGATAATTCACCCCTCCACTTT
TRBJ2-1,16,TRBD1,TRBV5-1,once,CASSLTGTGLYNEQFF,TGCGCCAGCAGCTTAACTGGGACAGGGTTATACAATGAGCAGTTCTTC
TRBJ1-3,15,NA,TRBV7-2,once,CASSQTGLSGNTIYF,TGTGCCAGCAGCCAAACCGGACTTTCTGGAAACACCATATATTTT
TRBJ2-5,15,TRBD1,TRBV5-1,NA,CASSSGTGPQETQYF,TGCGCCAGCAGCTCCGGGACAGGGCCACAAGAGACCCAGTACTTC
TRBJ2-3,12,NA,TRBV11-3,NA,CASSLVAGTQYF,TGTGCCAGCAGCTTAGTGGCGGGTACGCAGTATTTT
TRBJ2-2,14,NA,TRBV3-1/TRBV3-2,NA,CASSQYGMVEELFF,TGTGCCAGCAGCCAATACGGGATGGTTGAGGAGCTGTTTTTT
TRBJ2-2,14,NA,TRBV25-1,NA,CASRTPSNTGELFF,TGTGCCAGCAGGACACCGTCGAACACCGGGGAGCTGTTTTTT
TRBJ1-2,13,NA,TRBV28,NA,CASSSPPRGGYTF,TGTGCCAGCAGTTCACCCCCCAGGGGTGGCTACACCTTC
TRBJ1-5,20,TRBD1,TRBV3-1/TRBV3-2,NA,CASSPGVRGTEGVGNQPQHF,TGTGCCAGCAGCCCTGGGGTCAGGGGGACGGAGGGCGTTGGCAATCAGCCCCAGCATTTT
TRBJ2-1,16,NA,TRBV7-2,NA,CASSGQTGISYNEQFF,TGTGCCAGCAGCGGCCAAACAGGGATCTCCTACAATGAGCAGTTCTTC
TRBJ1-2,14,NA,TRBV5-4,once,CASNVGLSNYGYTF,TGTGCCAGCAACGTCGGACTTTCCAACTATGGCTACACCTTC
TRBJ1-5,15,TRBD1,TRBV5-1,NA,CASSLGDRSNQPQHF,TGCGCCAGCAGCTTGGGGGACAGGAGCAATCAGCCCCAGCATTTT
TRBJ1-4,13,TRBD1,TRBV5-4,few,CASSRQGEEKLFF,TGTGCCAGCAGCCGACAGGGGGAAGAAAAACTGTTTTTT
TRBJ2-7,15,TRBD1,TRBV25-1,NA,CASTPRDRRSYEQYF,TGTGCCAGCACCCCCCGGGACAGAAGGTCCTACGAGCAGTACTTC
TRBJ1-4,14,TRBD1,TRBV3-1/TRBV3-2,NA,CASSTPGQIEKLFF,TGTGCCAGCAGCACGCCGGGACAGATTGAAAAACTGTTTTTT
TRBJ1-3,15,NA,TRBV7-9,few,CASSFEGGVGNTIYF,TGTGCCAGCAGCTTCGAGGGGGGGGTCGGAAACACCATATATTTT
TRBJ1-2,14,NA,TRBV5-6,NA,CASSLTGFLPGYTF,TGTGCCAGCAGCTTGACGGGGTTCCTCCCTGGCTACACCTTC
TRBJ1-1,11,NA,TRBV11-3,NA,CATTANTEAFF,TGTGCCACAACAGCGAACACTGAAGCTTTCTTT
TRBJ2-5,11,NA,TRBV29-1,NA,CSADYQETQYF,TGCAGCGCCGACTACCAAGAGACCCAGTACTTC
TRBJ2-4,15,NA,TRBV9,NA,CASSVKTGSMDIQYF,TGTGCCAGCAGCGTCAAAACAGGGTCTATGGACATTCAGTACTTC
TRBJ2-7,12,NA,TRBV2,NA,CASTRVSYEQYF,TGTGCCAGCACCCGGGTTTCCTACGAGCAGTACTTC
TRBJ2-5,17,NA,TRBV5-1,NA,CASSLMPYRAEGETQYF,TGCGCCAGCAGCTTGATGCCCTACCGGGCCGAGGGAGAGACCCAGTACTTC
TRBJ2-7,14,NA,TRBV5-6,once,CASSLARVYYEQYF,TGTGCCAGCAGCTTGGCCAGGGTATACTACGAGCAGTACTTC
TRBJ1-1,14,NA,TRBV5-1,NA,CASSLFGEGTEAFF,TGCGCCAGCAGCTTGTTCGGGGAAGGCACTGAAGCTTTCTTT
TRBJ2-3,14,TRBD2,TRBV24-1,few,CATSDGGIADTQYF,TGTGCCACCAGTGACGGGGGGATCGCAGATACGCAGTATTTT
TRBJ2-2,15,TRBD2,TRBV18,NA,CASSSGTSGTGELFF,TGTGCCAGCTCTTCCGGGACTAGCGGCACCGGGGAGCTGTTTTTT
TRBJ1-1,14,NA,TRBV7-2,NA,CASSFGQSNTEAFF,TGTGCCAGCAGCTTTGGACAGTCGAACACTGAAGCTTTCTTT
TRBJ1-4,14,NA,TRBV19,NA,CASSNLGGNEKLFF,TGTGCCAGTAGTAATCTGGGCGGGAATGAAAAACTGTTTTTT
TRBJ1-4,16,TRBD1,TRBV5-5,NA,CASSRGQGGTNEKLFF,TGTGCCAGCAGCAGGGGACAGGGTGGGACTAATGAAAAACTGTTTTTT
TRBJ1-5,16,TRBD1,TRBV5-5,once,CASSLRDRGVNQPQHF,TGTGCCAGCAGCTTGAGGGACAGGGGGGTTAATCAGCCCCAGCATTTT
TRBJ1-2,15,NA,TRBV7-2,NA,CASSHPRQANYGYTF,TGTGCCAGCAGCCACCCACGACAGGCTAACTATGGCTACACCTTC
TRBJ2-7,15,NA,TRBV29-1,once,CSVGGAEHNSYEQYF,TGCAGCGTTGGTGGAGCGGAACATAACTCCTACGAGCAGTACTTC
TRBJ2-7,13,TRBD2,TRBV5-1,NA,CASSAGGLYEQYF,TGCGCCAGCAGCGCGGGGGGTTTGTACGAGCAGTACTTC
TRBJ2-2,16,TRBD1,TRBV27,NA,CASSLSPGGYTGELFF,TGTGCCAGCAGTTTATCTCCAGGGGGCTACACCGGGGAGCTGTTTTTT
TRBJ1-1,14,NA,TRBV3-1/TRBV3-2,once,CASSHVRGRTEAFF,TGTGCCAGCAGCCACGTGCGGGGGCGAACTGAAGCTTTCTTT
TRBJ2-7,20,NA,TRBV7-8,NA,CASSLDSPLRLRTGDDEQYF,TGTGCCAGCAGCTTAGATAGTCCGCTTAGGCTCCGGACGGGGGACGACGAGCAGTACTTC
TRBJ1-2,12,NA,TRBV7-9,NA,CASSLVGEGYTF,TGTGCCAGCAGCTTAGTCGGAGAGGGCTACACCTTC
TRBJ1-1,15,TRBD1,TRBV19,NA,CASSTSDRGNTEAFF,TGTGCCAGTAGTACATCTGACAGGGGGAACACTGAAGCTTTCTTT